This TCR beta chain was retrieved from a study of blood T cell repertoires in COVID-19. TCRdb keeps only in-frame clones here, not all; method: immunoSEQ multiplex PCR. The table shows 60,000 to 80,000 clones, with around 90% occurring only once. This clone has a handful of counts. The CDR3 sequence is 14 residues long. The V and J ends lost 3 bases and 8 bases respectively, with 19 bases between them. The germline V gene encodes CDR1 DFQATT and CDR2 SNEGSKA (reference sequence). Input material: peripheral blood. The chain has TRBV20-1 and TRBJ1-2; D is unresolved. The sequence was obtained from a human donor in a cohort sampled during active COVID-19. The CDR3 spells CSASGLGRGEGYTF. The DNA for the CDR3 is TGCAGTGCTAGTGGACTAGGACGGGGAGAGGGCTACACCTTC.